The clone carrying this T cell receptor (beta chain) came up a few times. This entry belongs to a study of blood T cell repertoires in COVID-19. V was clipped by 7 bases and J by 4 bases, with 17 bases between them. Germline CDR1 GTSNPN, CDR2 SVGIG (reference sequence). The CDR3 sequence is 14 residues long. Only in-frame clones appear in the TCRdb table, and some are missing; sequencing was by immunoSEQ multiplex PCR. The sample holds fewer than 300,000 clones, 83% seen once. Sequencing used peripheral blood. The TCR comes from a woman between 65 and 79 years old with active or convalescent COVID-19. V is TRBV30 and J is TRBJ1-3; no clear D gene. CDR3 sequence (DNA): TGTGCCTTCCAGAGGAACGTCGTAGGAAACACCATATATTTT. Protein product: CAFQRNVVGNTIYF. The full variable domain, its missing parts supplied by reference TRBV30 and TRBJ1-3, is SQTIHQWPATLVQPVGSPLSLECTVEGTSNPNLYWYRQAAGRGLQLLFYSVGIGQISSEVPQNLSASRPQDRQFILSSKKLLLSDSGFYLCAFQRNVVGNTIYFGEGSWLTVV.